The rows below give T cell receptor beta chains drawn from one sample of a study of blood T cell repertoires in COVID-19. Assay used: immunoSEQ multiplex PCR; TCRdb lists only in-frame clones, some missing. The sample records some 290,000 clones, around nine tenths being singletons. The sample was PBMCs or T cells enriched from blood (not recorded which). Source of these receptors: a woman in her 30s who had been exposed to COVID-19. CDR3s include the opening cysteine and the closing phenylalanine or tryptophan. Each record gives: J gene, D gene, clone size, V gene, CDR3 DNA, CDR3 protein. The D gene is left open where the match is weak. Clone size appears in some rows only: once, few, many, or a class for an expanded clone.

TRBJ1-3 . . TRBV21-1 TGTGCCAGCAGCAAAGCGCCCCCCTGGCGGCTTGCGGGAAACACCATATATTTT CASSKAPPWRLAGNTIYF
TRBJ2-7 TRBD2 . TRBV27 TGTGCCAGCAGTTTGGGAGCGGGGGGCACCTACGAGCAGTACTTC CASSLGAGGTYEQYF
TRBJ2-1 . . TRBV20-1 TGCAGTGCTAGTGGCGAGGTTGTTGAGCAGTTCTTC CSASGEVVEQFF
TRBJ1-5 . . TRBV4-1 TGCGCCAGCAGCCAAGGTCCCCTTAGCAATCAGCCCCAGCATTTT CASSQGPLSNQPQHF
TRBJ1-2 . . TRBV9 TGTGCCAGCAGCGCGAAGCCCACAGGGATTCGCGGCTACACCTTC CASSAKPTGIRGYTF
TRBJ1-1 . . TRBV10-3 TGTGCCACCGCGAGGAGGGCGGACACTGAAGCTTTCTTT CATARRADTEAFF
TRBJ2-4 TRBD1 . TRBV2 TGTGCCAGCCGAGGACAGGGGTTACTAGCCAAAAACATTCAGTACTTC CASRGQGLLAKNIQYF
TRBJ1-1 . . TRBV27 TGTGCCAGCAGTTTATTCCGGGGTGGCACTGAAGCTTTCTTT CASSLFRGGTEAFF
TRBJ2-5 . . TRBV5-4 TGTGCCAGCAGCTTGTCCCAGGCAGAGACCCAGTACTTC CASSLSQAETQYF
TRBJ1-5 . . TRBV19 TGTGCCAGTAGTACGGGGGAAAGGAGCAATCAGCCCCAGCATTTT CASSTGERSNQPQHF
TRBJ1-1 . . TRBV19 TGTGCCAGTAGTCAACAGCGGGGAACTGAAGCTTTCTTT CASSQQRGTEAFF
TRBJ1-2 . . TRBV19 TGTGCCAGTAGTATAAATTGGCCAGGGGTCCGTACTAACTATGGCTACACCTTC CASSINWPGVRTNYGYTF
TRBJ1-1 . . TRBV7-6 TGTGCCAGCAGCCCGAGTGTCAGGATGAACACTGAAGCTTTCTTT CASSPSVRMNTEAFF
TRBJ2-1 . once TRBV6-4 TGTGCCAGCGGATTGTCTAGCTCCTACAATGAGCAGTTCTTC CASGLSSSYNEQFF
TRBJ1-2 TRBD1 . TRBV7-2 TGTGCCAGCAGCTTTCAGGGGGCTGGTGGCTACACCTTC CASSFQGAGGYTF
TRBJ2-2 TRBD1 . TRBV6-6 TGTGCCAGCAGTTACGTGGGACAGGGAATCACCGGGGAGCTGTTTTTT CASSYVGQGITGELFF
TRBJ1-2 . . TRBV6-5 TGTGCCACCAAGGGGGTCACTCGACGGGTCTCCACCTTC CATKGVTRRVSTF
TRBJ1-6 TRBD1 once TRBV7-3 TGTGCCAGCAGCTTCCTCGGACAGGGGAATTCACCCCTCCACTTT CASSFLGQGNSPLHF
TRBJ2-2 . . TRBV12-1 TGTGCCAGCAGTCCCAAGCGGGTCGGCACCGGGGAGCTGTTTTTT CASSPKRVGTGELFF
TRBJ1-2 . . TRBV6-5 TGTGCCAGCAGTCAACACAGGGTACTTGGCTACACCTTC CASSQHRVLGYTF
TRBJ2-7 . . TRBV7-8 TGTGCCAGCAGAGCCACCCGCAGGGGCAGAGGGCTGTACTTC CASRATRRGRGLYF
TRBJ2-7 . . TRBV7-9 TGTGCCAGCATCGACACCCTAGGGGACTACGAGCAGTACTTC CASIDTLGDYEQYF
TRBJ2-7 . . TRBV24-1 TGTGCCACCATTTCGGAGCGATGCGAGCAGTACTTC CATISERCEQYF
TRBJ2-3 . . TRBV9 TGTGCCAGCAGCGTAGTAGCGGGCACAGATACGCAGTATTTT CASSVVAGTDTQYF
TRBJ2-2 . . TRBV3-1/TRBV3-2 TGTGCCAGCATCGCCCGACAAGACCCCGCCCCCTCGAACACCGGGGAGCTGTTTTTT CASIARQDPAPSNTGELFF
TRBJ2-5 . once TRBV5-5 TGTGCCAGCAGCTTGGAGATCGGGGGAGACTCCCAAGAGACCCAGTACTTC CASSLEIGGDSQETQYF
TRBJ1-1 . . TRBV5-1 TGCGCCAGCAGCTTGGTCGGGGGACGTGGTGAAGCTTTCTTT CASSLVGGRGEAFF
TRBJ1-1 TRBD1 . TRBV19 TGTGCCAGTAGTACCCGGCCGGACAGGGCATCCACTGAAGCTTTCTTT CASSTRPDRASTEAFF
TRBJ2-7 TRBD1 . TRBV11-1 TGTGCCAGCAGGGGGACAGGGCCCCCCTACGAGCAGTACTTC CASRGTGPPYEQYF
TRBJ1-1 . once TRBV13 TGTGCCAGCAGCTCAGGGTGGGAGGAGAGGAACACTGAAGCTTTCTTT CASSSGWEERNTEAFF
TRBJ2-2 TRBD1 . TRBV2 TGTGCCAGCAGTGCCGACAGGGGGAGGACCGGGGAGCTGTTTTTT CASSADRGRTGELFF
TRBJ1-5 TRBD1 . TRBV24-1 TGTGCCACCAGTGGAACACAGGGGTCCACTGATCAGCCCCAGCATTTT CATSGTQGSTDQPQHF
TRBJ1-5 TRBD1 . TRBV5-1 TGCGCCAGCAGCTTGGACGGGGACAGGGCTCAGCCCCAGCATTTT CASSLDGDRAQPQHF
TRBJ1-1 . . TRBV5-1 TGCGCCAGCAGCTTGGAGGGACCGGGGGAGACTGAAGCTTTCTTT CASSLEGPGETEAFF
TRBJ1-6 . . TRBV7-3 TGTGCCAGCAGCTTAGGACAGCGTAATTCACCCCTCCACTTT CASSLGQRNSPLHF
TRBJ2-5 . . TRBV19 TGTGCCAGTAGTCCCTTCAGGGAAAACGGCCTCCGGCGGGGCCAGTACTTC CASSPFRENGLRRGQYF
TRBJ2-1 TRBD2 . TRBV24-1 TGTGCCACCAGTGATTTAGGGAGGGGTTCCTACAATGAGCAGTTCTTC CATSDLGRGSYNEQFF
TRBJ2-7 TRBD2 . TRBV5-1 TGCGCCAGCAGCTTGGAGACTAGCGGGGGGCCCTACGAGCAGTACTTC CASSLETSGGPYEQYF
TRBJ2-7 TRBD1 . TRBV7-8 TGTGCCAGCAGCCCAGGACAGGGGGCATACGAGCAGTACTTC CASSPGQGAYEQYF
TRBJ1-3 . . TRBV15 TGTGCCACCAGCAGACGTATGGAGAGGCCCGGAAACACCATATATTTT CATSRRMERPGNTIYF